This T cell receptor (beta chain) was recorded in a study of T cell changes during pregnancy in multiple sclerosis. Method: immunoSEQ multiplex PCR; TCRdb's copy keeps in-frame clones and lacks some. The table lists about 40,000 clones, over 70% of them singletons. Germline-derived CDR1 and CDR2 are SGHTA and FQGNSA. The CDR3 length is 18 residues. V lost 1 base to trimming and J lost 2 bases, with 19 bases between them. The V call is TRBV7-2, the J call TRBJ2-3, with D possibly TRBD2 on 6 matching bases. The sequences come from peripheral blood, collected in the first trimester of pregnancy. The TCR originated in a female donor in good health, enrolled as a control in a pregnancy study. The CDR3 protein is CASSLDGLPNYITDTQYF. CDR3 nucleotide sequence: TGTGCCAGCAGCTTAGACGGACTACCTAATTACATCACAGATACGCAGTATTTT. The full variable domain, its missing parts supplied by reference TRBV7-2 and TRBJ2-3, is GAGVSQSPSNKVTEKGKDVELRCDPISGHTALYWYRQSLGQGLEFLIYFQGNSAPDKSGLPSDRFSAERTGGSVSTLTIQRTQQEDSAVYLCASSLDGLPNYITDTQYFGPGTRLTVL.